This TCR beta chain was recorded in a study of blood T cell repertoires in COVID-19. On the study more broadly: COVID-19 samples from acute and convalescent phases originated in the United States, Italy and Spain. The cDNA or gDNA used as material had been derived from T cells, B-cell-depleted T cells, or PBMCs.

Clones were sequenced by immunoSEQ multiplex PCR, and TCRdb holds only the in-frame ones, with some missing. The data hold tens of thousands of clones, with 80% to 90% observed a single time. V trimming: 7 bases; J trimming: 10 bases; junction bases outside the gene matches: 8. Germline loops: CDR1 SGHRS, CDR2 YFSETQ. CDR3 length: 12 amino acids. This clone was seen once. This rearrangement joins TRBV5-1 to TRBJ1-1; 9 positions match TRBD1. Sequencing input: peripheral blood. This clonotype was sampled from a man aged 40-49 years with acute or convalescent COVID-19. The CDR3: CASSGQGSGAFF. CDR3 nucleotides: TGCGCCAGCTCTGGACAGGGGTCGGGAGCTTTCTTT.